The 10 T cell receptor beta chains presented below share a single source sample, sequenced in a study of a mutant IDH1 vaccine in newly diagnosed glioma (dated by TCRdb to the early 2020s). Receptors were amplified or captured by the immunoSEQ multiplex PCR assay. The immuneACCESS repertoire file appears here via TCRdb, limited to in-frame rearrangements. These files lack a portion of the clones; in checked studies, under half of the deficit traces to unresolved V genes, and the cause of the others is not known. For this sample there are roughly 25,000 clones; approximately 80% appear just once. Almost 9.5% of the sample is held by the ten biggest clonotypes. Read against the paper, the sample's time point label means: week 5, during vaccination. Each vaccine dose, consisting of 300 ug of a 20-mer mutant IDH1 peptide in Montanide, was administered subcutaneously with topical imiquimod. No antigens are known for them.

This sample comprised PBMCs, obtained from a glioma patient whose treatment included an IDH1 peptide vaccine. The receptors were sampled from a man aged 40-49 years with glioma.

The chain combines TRBV5-1 with TRBJ1-4; 10 bases map to TRBD1. The CDR3 is 19 amino acids. Germline CDR1 is SGHRS and CDR2 is YFSETQ. Trimming cost V 0 bases and J 3 bases; bases outside gene matches: 11. The CDR3 DNA reads TGCGCCAGCAGCTTGGCCTCGGGGACAGGGGTCAATTCTAATGAAAAACTGTTTTTT. The encoded protein is CASSLASGTGVNSNEKLFF.

DNA of the CDR3: TGTGCCAGCGTCAGCGGGGGCAGCTCCTACGAGCAGTACTTC. This translates into CASVSGGSSYEQYF. The chain joins TRBV28 to TRBJ2-7; 8 nucleotides agree with TRBD2. Germline V gene data show CDR1 as MDHEN and CDR2 as SYDVKM. The CDR3 is made up of 14 amino acids. J gave up 0 bases and V 8 bases, and 6 bases lay outside the gene matches.

This clone is medium-sized (0.01 to 0.1%) by share. The V gene is TRBV5-5, the J gene TRBJ1-1, with D unresolved. The CDR3 is made up of 13 amino acids. Trimming pared 0 bases from V and 4 bases from J, leaving 7 bases between. Germline CDR1 and CDR2: SGHKS and YYEKEE (reference sequence). CDR3 bases: TGTGCCAGCAGCTTGGGACTTGGCACTGAAGCTTTCTTT. Its translation: CASSLGLGTEAFF. The variable domain in full, completed from reference TRBV5-5 and TRBJ1-1, reads DAGVTQSPTHLIKTRGQQVTLRCSPISGHKSVSWYQQVLGQGPQFIFQYYEKEERGRGNFPDRFSARQFPNYSSELNVNALLLGDSALYLCASSLGLGTEAFFGQGTRLTVV.

CDR3 nucleotide sequence: TGTGCCAGCAGCCCCCAGGGGGGGTGGAACACCGGGGAGCTGTTTTTT. Translated, it gives CASSPQGGWNTGELFF. This chain links TRBV5-4 with TRBJ2-2; D may correspond to TRBD1 or TRBD2 (7 bases each). CDR3 length: 16 residues. Per germline, CDR1 SGHNT and CDR2 YYREEE (reference sequence). Trimming took off 4 bases at V and 1 base at J, with 14 bases between the two ends.

The chain uses TRBV5-4 and TRBJ2-2; 8 bases agree with TRBD1. Germline loops: CDR1 SGHNT, CDR2 YYREEE (reference sequence). CDR3 length equals 16 residues. Trimming took 4 bases from V and 4 from J; bases not matched to a gene: 9. The CDR3 region has the DNA TGTGCCAGCAGCCCTATACAGGGGGTGGGCACCGGGGAGCTGTTTTTT. It translates to CASSPIQGVGTGELFF.

This clone was counted between two and nine times. The J gene is TRBJ1-1, the V gene TRBV19; unclear D gene. Germline CDR1 reads LNHDA; CDR2 reads SQIVND (reference sequence). The CDR3 contains 12 residues. Trimming took 4 bases from V and 3 from J, leaving 6 bases between them. The CDR3 nucleotides read TGTGCCAGTAGTACGACGTACACTGAAGCTTTCTTT. Translated: CASSTTYTEAFF.

The V call is TRBV5-4, the J call TRBJ2-3, with 14 nucleotides matching TRBD2. J lost 5 bases, V lost 3 bases, and 5 bases had no gene match. This CDR3 has 16 amino acids. From germline, CDR1 is SGHNT and CDR2 YYREEE (reference sequence). The CDR3 here is CASSSGLAGVEDTQYF. CDR3 bases: TGTGCCAGCAGCTCGGGACTAGCGGGAGTGGAAGATACGCAGTATTTT.

In regard to this clone: The sample carries other DNA sequences with the same CDR3. The chain carries TRBV12-5 and TRBJ1-1, with a tentative D call TRBD1 (5 bases). The CDR3 loop spans 12 amino acids. CDR1 LGHNT and CDR2 FRNRAP come from the germline V gene. Trimming shortened V by 7 bases and J by 1 base, and 7 bases separated the two germline ends. This chain's CDR3 is CASEGPNTEAFF. The CDR3 DNA sequence: TGTGCTAGTGAGGGGCCGAACACTGAAGCTTTCTTT.

The genes are TRBV7-2 and TRBJ2-3; D not certain. Germline assignment: CDR1 SGHTA and CDR2 FQGNSA. This CDR3 region has 11 residues. V was cut by 8 bases and J by 0 bases, with 3 bases left in between. The CDR3 protein is CASGSTDTQYF. The CDR3, as DNA: TGTGCCAGCGGTAGCACAGATACGCAGTATTTT. Drawing the rest from reference TRBV7-2 and TRBJ2-3, the complete variable domain is GAGVSQSPSNKVTEKGKDVELRCDPISGHTALYWYRQSLGQGLEFLIYFQGNSAPDKSGLPSDRFSAERTGGSVSTLTIQRTQQEDSAVYLCASGSTDTQYFGPGTRLTVL.

The V call is TRBV19, the J call TRBJ1-1; TRBD1 matches at 8 bases. The length of the CDR3 is 15 residues. The germline gives CDR1 LNHDA, CDR2 SQIVND (reference sequence). V shed 7 bases, J shed 3 bases, and the junction held 10 bases outside the gene matches. The CDR3 region has the DNA TGTGCCAGTATTCCAGGGGGCCTCCGGGACACTGAAGCTTTCTTT. Its protein is CASIPGGLRDTEAFF.